The 13 T cell receptor beta chains in this list originate from one sample, sequenced in a study of cytomegalovirus exposure and HLA in healthy donors. PCR used 60 Vbeta primers and 13 Jbeta primers. Data came from immunoSEQ multiplex PCR; TCRdb stores just in-frame clones and leaves some out. The table lists around 150,000 clones, around 77% of them singletons, with 4% to 5.5% in the top ten. Sample: PBMCs. All receptors derive from a young man in good health.

In DNA, the CDR3 is TGTGCCACCAGCAGGTCGGACAGGGAAAATGGTTCACCCCTCCACTTT. It yields the protein CATSRSDRENGSPLHF. The V gene is TRBV15, the J gene TRBJ1-6, with 8 bases identical to TRBD1. Germline CDR1 LNHNV, CDR2 YYDKDF (reference sequence). The length of the CDR3 is 16 residues. Germline trimming cut 3 bases from V and 9 bases from J; bases unmatched to any gene: 10.

The rearrangement joins TRBV6-1 to TRBJ2-5, with D possibly matching TRBD2 (6 bases). V was cut by 5 bases and J by 7 bases, with 17 bases left in between. Germline assignment: CDR1 MNHNS and CDR2 SASEGT. This CDR3 is 14 amino acids long. The chain's CDR3 is CASSLGGEWRTQYF. The CDR3 DNA sequence: TGTGCCAGCAGTTTAGGAGGGGAGTGGCGGACCCAGTACTTC.

Turning to this clone: One junction end does not reproduce the germline sequence, and a read error may be involved. The chain combines TRBV7-9 with TRBJ2-6, with TRBD1 matching 10 bases. This CDR3 spans 19 amino acids. In germline, CDR1 is SEHNR, CDR2 FQNEAQ (reference sequence). In nucleotides, the CDR3 is TGTGCCAGCAGCTTAGGGACAGGGGGTATACTGTCTGAGGCCAACGTCCTGACTTTC. It yields the protein CASSLGTGGILSEANVLTF. Variable domain in full (rest from reference TRBV7-9 and TRBJ2-6): DTGVSQNPRHKITKRGQNVTFRCDPISEHNRLYWYRQTLGQGPEFLTYFQNEAQLEKSRLLSDRFSAERPKGSFSTLEIQRTEQGDSAMYLCASSLGTGGILSEANVLTFGAGSRLTVL.

V and J are TRBV7-9 and TRBJ1-4; 7 positions agree with TRBD1. The CDR3 is made up of 16 amino acids. V trimming: 1 base; J trimming: 6 bases; junction bases outside the gene matches: 8. Germline assignment: CDR1 SEHNR and CDR2 FQNEAQ (reference sequence). The CDR3 region has the DNA TGTGCCAGCAGCTTAGATGGAGGGGGCGCGTATGAAAAACTGTTTTTT. Residues: CASSLDGGGAYEKLFF.

This clone has only a few counts. The chain recombines TRBV4-1 with TRBJ1-4; TRBD1 aligns across 8 bases. V shed 1 base and J 10 bases; nucleotides not matched to a gene: 8. The CDR3 totals 15 residues. In germline, CDR1 is MGHRA, CDR2 YSYEKL. As DNA, the CDR3 is TGCGCCAGCAGCCAAGGCCGGGACAGGTTAATAAAACTGTTTTTT. Protein product: CASSQGRDRLIKLFF.

V is TRBV5-1 and J is TRBJ1-6, with a weak D call TRBD1 (6 bases). The ends were cut back, 4 bases at V and 0 bases at J, with 11 bases in the middle. Germline CDR1 SGHRS, CDR2 YFSETQ. There are 16 residues in the CDR3. CDR3 amino acids: CASSRTESSYNSPLHF. In DNA form, the CDR3 reads TGCGCCAGCAGCCGGACAGAAAGCTCCTATAATTCACCCCTCCACTTT.

This clone was picked up one time. This chain joins TRBV7-3 and TRBJ2-2; 7 nucleotides agree with TRBD2. CDR1 SGHTA and CDR2 FQGTGA come from the germline V gene. The CDR3 is made up of 18 amino acids. The ends lost 4 bases at V and 6 bases at J; junction bases unmatched: 17. In DNA form, the CDR3 reads TGTGCCAGCAGCTCGGCTGCTCTGACTAGCAGGTCCGCCGGGGAGCTGTTTTTT. Translating it yields CASSSAALTSRSAGELFF.

The rearrangement links TRBV21-1 to TRBJ2-7; TRBD2 reflects the table's D call only, with no check against the DNA. TRBV21-1 is marked as a pseudogene. The CDR3 loop spans 17 amino acids. In DNA form, the CDR3 reads TGTGCCAGCAGCAATAGTACTAGCGGGGGGACCGCCTACGAGCAGTACTTC. Protein: CASSNSTSGGTAYEQYF.

This rearrangement joins TRBV7-8 to TRBJ2-1; D gene unclear. The V gene lost 3 bases and the J gene lost 4 bases, with 10 bases spanning the gap. The CDR3 length is 14 residues. CDR1 and CDR2 from the germline V gene are SGHVS and FQNEAQ. The CDR3 sequence: CASSLLLVYNEQFF. CDR3 nucleotides: TGTGCCAGCAGCTTGCTACTGGTTTACAATGAGCAGTTCTTC.

The V call is TRBV29-1, the J call TRBJ1-2, with TRBD1 matching over 10 bases. Trimming removed 6 bases from V and 6 bases from J; junction bases left unmatched: 1. Germline values: CDR1 SQVTM, CDR2 ANQGSEA. CDR3 length: 11 amino acids. The CDR3 DNA follows: TGCAGCGTGGGACAGGGGAATGGCTACACCTTC. Its protein is CSVGQGNGYTF.

This chain connects TRBV28 to TRBJ1-1; D is unresolved. The germline V and J ends were trimmed by 7 bases and 3 bases, with 12 bases remaining between them. From germline, CDR1 is MDHEN and CDR2 SYDVKM. There are 13 residues in the CDR3. CDR3 sequence reads: CASTPHRHTEAFF. As DNA, the CDR3 is TGTGCCAGCACCCCCCACAGACACACTGAAGCTTTCTTT.

The rearrangement joins TRBV4-1 to TRBJ2-7; 14 nucleotides match TRBD2. Germline V gives CDR1 MGHRA, CDR2 YSYEKL. CDR3 size: 19 residues. V lost 1 base, J lost 0 bases, and 8 bases stayed unmatched. The CDR3 DNA reads TGCGCCAGCAGCCAAGCCCTTGGACTAGCGGGGGGAAGCTCCTACGAGCAGTACTTC. This encodes CASSQALGLAGGSSYEQYF.

This chain connects TRBV5-1 to TRBJ2-7, with a weak D call TRBD2 (7 bases). This CDR3 contains 15 residues. V lost 1 base and J lost 2, with 13 bases in between. CDR1 and CDR2 from the germline V gene are SGHRS and YFSETQ. The CDR3 coding sequence is TGCGCCAGCAGCTTGACGGGGGGCAACACCTACGAGCAGTACTTC. Its protein product is CASSLTGGNTYEQYF. The whole variable domain, filled in from reference TRBV5-1 and TRBJ2-7, reads KAGVTQTPRYLIKTRGQQVTLSCSPISGHRSVSWYQQTPGQGLQFLFEYFSETQRNKGNFPGRFSGRQFSNSRSEMNVSTLELGDSALYLCASSLTGGNTYEQYFGPGTRLTVT.